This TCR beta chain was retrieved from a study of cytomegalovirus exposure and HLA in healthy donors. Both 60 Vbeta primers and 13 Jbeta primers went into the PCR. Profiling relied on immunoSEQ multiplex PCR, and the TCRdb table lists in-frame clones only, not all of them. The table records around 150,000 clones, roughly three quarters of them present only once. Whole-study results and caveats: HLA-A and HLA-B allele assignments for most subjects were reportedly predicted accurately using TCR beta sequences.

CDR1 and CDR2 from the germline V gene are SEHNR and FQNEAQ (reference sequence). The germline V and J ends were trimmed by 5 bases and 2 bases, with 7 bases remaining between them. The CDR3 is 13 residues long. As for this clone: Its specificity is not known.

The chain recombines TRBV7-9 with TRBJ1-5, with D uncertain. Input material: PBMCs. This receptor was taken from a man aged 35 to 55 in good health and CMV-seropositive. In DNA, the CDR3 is TGTGCCAGCAGCCCCCAGGGCAATCAGCCCCAGCATTTT. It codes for CASSPQGNQPQHF.